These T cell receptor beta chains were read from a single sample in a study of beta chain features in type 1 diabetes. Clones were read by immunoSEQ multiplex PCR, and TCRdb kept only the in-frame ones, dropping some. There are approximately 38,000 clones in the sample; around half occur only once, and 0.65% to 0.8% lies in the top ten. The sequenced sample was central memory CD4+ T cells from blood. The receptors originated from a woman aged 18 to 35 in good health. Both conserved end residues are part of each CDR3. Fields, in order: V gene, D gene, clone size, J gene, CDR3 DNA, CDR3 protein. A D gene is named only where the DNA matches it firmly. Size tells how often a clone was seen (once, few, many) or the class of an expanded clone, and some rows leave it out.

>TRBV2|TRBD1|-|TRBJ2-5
TGTGCCAGCAGCCCCGGACAGGCCGGTGCACAGACCCAGTACTTC
CASSPGQAGAQTQYF
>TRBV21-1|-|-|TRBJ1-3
TGTGCCAGCAGCCCGCGGGACAGGGGGTCCCTTTTTGGAAACACCATATATTTT
CASSPRDRGSLFGNTIYF
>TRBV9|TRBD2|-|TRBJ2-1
TGTGCCAGCAGCGTAGGACGGGACTACGCATACAATGAGCAGTTCTTC
CASSVGRDYAYNEQFF
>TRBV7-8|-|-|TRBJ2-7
TGTGCCAGCAGCTTATCGGCAGGGGAGGGCGAGCAGTACTTC
CASSLSAGEGEQYF
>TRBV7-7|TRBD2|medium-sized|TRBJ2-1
TGTGCCAGCAGCCCCGGGAGGGCCTACAATGAGCAGTTCTTC
CASSPGRAYNEQFF
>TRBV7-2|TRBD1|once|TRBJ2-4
TGTGCCAGCAGCTTAGATGCCCGTTCCGGTGACAGGGGGCTGGGCATTCAGTACTTC
CASSLDARSGDRGLGIQYF
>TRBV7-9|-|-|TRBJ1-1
TGTGCCAGCAGCTTCCTCGGTGAAGCTTTCTTT
CASSFLGEAFF
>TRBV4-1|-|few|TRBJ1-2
TGCGCCAGCGGCCAAGATAAAGCCAGGGCAATGGCTAACTATGGCTACACCTTC
CASGQDKARAMANYGYTF
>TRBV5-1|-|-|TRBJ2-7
TGCGCCAGCAGCTTGTCCGGGAGATCCGACGAGCAGTACTTC
CASSLSGRSDEQYF
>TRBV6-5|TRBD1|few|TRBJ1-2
TGTGCCAGCAGTTACCGGGACAGCTATGGCTACACCTTC
CASSYRDSYGYTF
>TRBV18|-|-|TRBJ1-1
TGTGCCAGCTCAGGTGACAGCACCACTGAAGCTTTCTTT
CASSGDSTTEAFF
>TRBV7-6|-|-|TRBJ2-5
TGTGCCAGCAGCAGGACAGGGAGGGTCCAAGAGACCCAGTACTTC
CASSRTGRVQETQYF
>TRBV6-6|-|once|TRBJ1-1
TGTGCCAGCAGTTACGGGCAGCCTAACACTGAAGCTTTCTTT
CASSYGQPNTEAFF
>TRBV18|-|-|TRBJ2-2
TGTGCCAGCTCAACGGCGAGGCTCGAGCTGTTTTTT
CASSTARLELFF
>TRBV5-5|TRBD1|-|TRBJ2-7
TGTGCCAGCAGCATGACCGGGACAGTCTACGAGCAGTACTTC
CASSMTGTVYEQYF
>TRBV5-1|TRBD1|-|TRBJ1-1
TGCGCCAGCAGCCGGACAGGCTCGAACACTGAAGCTTTCTTT
CASSRTGSNTEAFF
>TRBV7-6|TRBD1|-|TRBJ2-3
TGTGCCAGCAGCTTAGCAGGGGGCACTCGTGCTAGCACAGATACGCAGTATTTT
CASSLAGGTRASTDTQYF
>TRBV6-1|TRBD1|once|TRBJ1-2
TGTGCCAGCAGCTGGACAGGGGGCAGGGACTATGGCTACACCTTC
CASSWTGGRDYGYTF
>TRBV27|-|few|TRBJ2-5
TGTGCCAGCAGTTTATTCTCCGGTTGGGAGACCCAGTACTTC
CASSLFSGWETQYF
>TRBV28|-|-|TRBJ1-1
TGTGCCAGCCTCTTCCGCGGATTTATCACTGAAGCTTTCTTT
CASLFRGFITEAFF
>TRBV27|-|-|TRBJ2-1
TGTGCCAGCAGTTTAAGGTGGAAGCCTAGCTCCTACAATGAGCAGTTCTTC
CASSLRWKPSSYNEQFF
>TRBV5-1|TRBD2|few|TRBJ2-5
TGCGCCAGCAGCGTCGGGACTAGCGGGAGTGGGGAGACCCAGTACTTC
CASSVGTSGSGETQYF
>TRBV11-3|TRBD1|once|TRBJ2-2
TGTGCCAGCAGCCCCGGACAGGGAGAGACCGGGGAGCTGTTTTTT
CASSPGQGETGELFF
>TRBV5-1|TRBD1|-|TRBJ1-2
TGCGCCAGCAGCTTGGCAGGGACAGGGGGTGGCTACACCTTC
CASSLAGTGGGYTF